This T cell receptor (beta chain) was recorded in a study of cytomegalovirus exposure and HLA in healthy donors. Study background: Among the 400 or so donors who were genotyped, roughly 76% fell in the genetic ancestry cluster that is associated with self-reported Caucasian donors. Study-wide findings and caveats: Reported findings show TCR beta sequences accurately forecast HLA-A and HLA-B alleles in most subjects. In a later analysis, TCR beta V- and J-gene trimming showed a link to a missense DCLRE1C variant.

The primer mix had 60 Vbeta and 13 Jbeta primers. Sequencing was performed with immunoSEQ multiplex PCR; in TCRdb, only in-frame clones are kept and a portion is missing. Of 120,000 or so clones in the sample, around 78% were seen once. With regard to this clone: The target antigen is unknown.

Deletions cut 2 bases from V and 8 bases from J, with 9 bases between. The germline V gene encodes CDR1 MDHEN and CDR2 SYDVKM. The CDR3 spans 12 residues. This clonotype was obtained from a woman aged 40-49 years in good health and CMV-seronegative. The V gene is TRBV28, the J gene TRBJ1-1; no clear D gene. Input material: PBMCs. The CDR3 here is CASSLKSREAFF. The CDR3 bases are TGTGCCAGCAGTTTAAAGTCCAGGGAAGCTTTCTTT.